This T cell receptor (beta chain) appears in the sequencing data of a study of shared clonotypes between healthy human individuals (TCRdb year 2020). Regarding the complete study: The cohort comprised a couple of women and three men aged 18 to 49 years. To estimate repertoire size and how much clonotypes are shared between individuals, the study performed deep sequencing of blood TCR repertoires from 4 to 6 healthy adults. Each donor's leukapheresis produced roughly between roughly 0.9 and 9 billion PBMCs. Libraries were prepared and TCR repertoires were sequenced by different laboratories using diverse techniques, in order to increase sequencing depth and limit assay-specific biases. For each donor, CD4 naive and CD4 memory were each given three plates, CD8 naive was given two plates, and CD8 memory was given one plate. Points the paper makes about the study in general: Because the study included a small number of donors, the genetic and exposure-history diversity represented was limited. Naive subsets generally had larger estimated clonotype richness than memory subsets did. Compared with non-shared clonotypes, clonotypes shared by all four sorted-subset donors had higher generation probabilities. Sampling was limited to blood, and TCR repertoires in tissue likely differ from TCR repertoires in blood. Rarefaction of sorted-subset datasets indicated incomplete sequencing despite the large sequencing depth. Roughly 5% of naive CD4, 3.5% of naive CD8, around 2.3% of memory CD4, and 0.4% of memory CD8 clonotypes were shared across several donors. Based on pairwise subsampling, the degree of clonotype sharing among donors was expected to be affected by sequencing depth.

A word on this clone: Its specific antigen is unknown. No base quality values were provided; no much bigger clone lies one nucleotide off.

The donors were healthy, HIV-negative adults with no recently reported acute infections or vaccinations. Every donor was a Caucasian adult residing in Nashville, Tennessee, USA. CD4+ T cells were enriched by magnetic negative selection, after which naive cells were positively selected on CD45RA and the negative fraction was taken as the memory subset. Blood was obtained by leukapheresis, after which PBMCs were separated by Ficoll-Histopaque density gradient centrifugation and cryopreserved in liquid nitrogen vapor phase. Analytical flow cytometry was used to check the purity and quantity of each magnetically sorted T cell population. Each sorted fraction had its genomic DNA isolated and then quantified by UV absorbance on a Nanodrop 2000c. TCR CDR3 regions were amplified from genomic DNA by multiplex PCR using the deep immunoSEQ assay. Extracted genomic DNA from each cell subset was distributed evenly across all wells of several immunoSEQ 96-well plates, and each plate was treated as a replicate. For sorted subsets, about 200 ng genomic DNA, equal to some 30,000 T cell genomes, was loaded into each replicate PCR. The purified libraries were quantified using a Qubit 3.0 fluorometer, sized with a Bioanalyzer 2100, and then quantified again using the KAPA Library Quantification kit. Every immunoSEQ 96-well plate was sequenced on a separate single-read 150-cycle Illumina NextSeq 550 flow cell. The study's own analysis went as follows. The immunoSEQ output contained only junctional sequences without quality scores, so filtering could not match that applied to full-length reads. Sequences were annotated with PyIR, a Python wrapper for IgBLAST v1.9, and V/J genes and CDR3 were assigned using IMGT germline references. Reads were filtered out if the reads had weak V/J assignments (E-value above 1e-6), no CDR3, stop codons, out-of-frame junctions, or ambiguous translated residues. V3J clonotypes were defined as sequences sharing the same inferred V gene, J gene, and CDR3 amino acid sequence. The percentage overlap between two repertoires was calculated by dividing the number of shared unique clonotypes by the size of the smaller repertoire. Richness of each repertoire was evaluated using RTK rarefaction, the Chao1 estimator, and Recon v2.1 estimates of unobserved clonotypes. Generation probabilities were computed with OLGA for all TCRbeta clonotypes obtained by the gDNA method from several donors. Imported from immuneACCESS, the table was reduced by TCRdb to in-frame sequences with V and J called. These copies leave out some clones; in studies compared against another copy, an unresolved V gene accounts for under half, and the cause of the remainder is not known. Clonal size and the V and J genes are those of that table, whereas D and trimming came from the DNA. This sample gives some 1.4 million clones in total; around 97% of them show up just once. The top ten clonotypes cover approximately 1% of the sample.

The material sequenced was naive CD4+ T cells sorted from blood. What this sample's cell subset or site label stands for: CD45RA+ positively selected. This clonotype originated in a man aged 25 to 40 in good health.

In nucleotide form, the sequence is TGTGCCAGCAGCCAAAGCGGGATACGCACAGATACGCAGTATTTT. It translates to CASSQSGIRTDTQYF. The chain is assembled from TRBV6-6 and TRBJ2-3, with 7 bases matching TRBD2. The CDR3 contains 15 residues, cysteine and phenylalanine counted. The retained sequence is limited to the CDR3, 45 bases, with the frame set at the first base. From a lookup of the germline V gene (reference sequence), CDR1 and CDR2 are MNHNY and SVGAGI. Trimmed from V: 6 bases; trimmed from J: 1 base; junction bases lacking a gene match: 7.